These T cell receptor beta chains were read from a single sample in a study of blood T cell repertoires in COVID-19. Measured with immunoSEQ multiplex PCR; TCRdb has only the in-frame clones, and not every one. This table has some 380,000 clones, 90% appearing once. The sample was peripheral blood. Every receptor here comes from a man between 18 and 29 years old with active or convalescent COVID-19. CDR3s include the opening cysteine and the closing phenylalanine or tryptophan. The D gene is left open where the match is weak. Where a row states a size, it is once, few, many or the class of an expanded clone; other rows omit it.

clone_size	d_call	v_call	j_call	cdr3_aa	cdr3_nt
-	-	TRBV7-2	TRBJ1-2	CASSLEAGYGYTF	TGTGCCAGCAGCCTCGAAGCGGGCTATGGCTACACCTTC
-	TRBD1	TRBV12-3/TRBV12-4	TRBJ1-5	CASRGQVNQPQHF	TGTGCCAGCAGAGGACAGGTTAATCAGCCCCAGCATTTT
once	-	TRBV6-5	TRBJ1-1	CASSYVRSTEAFF	TGTGCCAGCAGTTACGTCAGGTCCACTGAAGCTTTCTTT
-	TRBD1	TRBV7-9	TRBJ1-2	CASSTRSGLAGGNYGYTF	TGTGCCAGCAGCACCCGGAGTGGGTTGGCAGGGGGTAACTATGGCTACACCTTC
-	TRBD1	TRBV5-1	TRBJ2-3	CASSFGQGTDTQYF	TGCGCCAGCAGCTTCGGACAGGGAACAGATACGCAGTATTTT
-	TRBD1	TRBV3-1/TRBV3-2	TRBJ1-5	CASSYQGDQPQHF	TGTGCCAGCAGCTACCAGGGGGATCAGCCCCAGCATTTT
once	-	TRBV28	TRBJ1-1	CASRPDRGSTEAFF	TGTGCCAGCAGACCGGACAGAGGGAGCACTGAAGCTTTCTTT
-	-	TRBV5-1	TRBJ2-5	CASSLRQGRQETQYF	TGCGCCAGCAGCTTGCGGCAGGGTCGCCAAGAGACCCAGTACTTC
-	TRBD2	TRBV7-9	TRBJ2-1	CASVPRGLADVGEQFF	TGTGCCAGCGTCCCAAGAGGCCTAGCGGACGTCGGGGAGCAGTTCTTC
-	-	TRBV21-1	TRBJ1-6	CASSKTGGSYNSPLHF	TGTGCCAGCAGCAAGACAGGGGGCTCCTATAATTCACCCCTCCACTTT
-	TRBD2	TRBV18	TRBJ2-7	CASSTSGSSYEQYF	TGTGCCAGCTCGACTAGCGGGAGCTCCTACGAGCAGTACTTC
-	TRBD1	TRBV4-3	TRBJ1-6	CASSQEGQGNSPLHF	TGCGCCAGCAGCCAGGAGGGACAGGGTAATTCACCCCTCCACTTT
-	TRBD1	TRBV19	TRBJ1-6	CATRNRGRLLDLPLHF	TGTGCCACCCGAAACAGGGGGCGGCTTTTGGATTTACCCCTCCACTTT
-	-	TRBV10-3	TRBJ1-5	CAISEYRSDQPQHF	TGTGCCATCAGTGAGTACCGATCGGATCAGCCCCAGCATTTT
-	-	TRBV19	TRBJ2-1	CASRPGTELGEQFF	TGTGCCAGTAGACCTGGGACTGAATTAGGAGAGCAGTTCTTC
-	TRBD2	TRBV5-1	TRBJ2-7	CASSLALLAGGPYEQYF	TGCGCCAGCAGCTTGGCCCTACTAGCGGGAGGGCCCTACGAGCAGTACTTC
-	TRBD1	TRBV6-5	TRBJ2-7	CASSYSRQGTYEQYF	TGTGCCAGCAGTTACTCGAGACAGGGGACTTACGAGCAGTACTTC
-	TRBD2	TRBV29-1	TRBJ2-5	CSVEGSTGLVPQETQYF	TGCAGCGTTGAAGGGTCGACGGGACTAGTGCCGCAAGAGACCCAGTACTTC
-	TRBD1	TRBV6-5	TRBJ2-7	CASSSRTGGVEQYF	TGTGCCAGCAGTTCCCGGACAGGGGGGGTCGAGCAGTACTTC
-	-	TRBV12-5	TRBJ1-5	CASGLRVTEHQPQHF	TGTGCTAGTGGTTTGAGAGTGACAGAACATCAGCCCCAGCATTTT
-	-	TRBV27	TRBJ1-2	CASSLQYPINYGYTF	TGTGCCAGCAGCCTACAGTACCCAATAAACTATGGCTACACCTTC
-	TRBD2	TRBV4-1	TRBJ2-3	CASSQATSGRRGSDTQYF	TGCGCCAGCAGCCAAGCAACTAGCGGGAGAAGGGGTTCCGATACGCAGTATTTT
-	-	TRBV6-5	TRBJ2-7	CASSSQAGGQHYEQYF	TGTGCCAGCAGTTCCCAGGCTGGGGGACAACACTACGAGCAGTACTTC
-	TRBD1	TRBV7-8	TRBJ2-3	CASSQPQGAMYF	TGTGCCAGCAGCCAACCGCAGGGGGCGATGTATTTT
once	-	TRBV6-1	TRBJ2-4	CASSETAGRDIQYF	TGTGCCAGCAGTGAAACAGCAGGTCGCGACATTCAGTACTTC
-	-	TRBV19	TRBJ1-1	CASRTNREAFF	TGTGCCAGTAGAACTAACAGGGAAGCTTTCTTT